This T cell receptor (beta chain) emerged from a study of shared clonotypes between healthy human individuals. Study-wide findings and caveats: Clonotype sharing among donors was expected to depend on sequencing depth. Clonotypes shared by all four sorted-subset donors had higher generation probabilities than non-shared clonotypes.

Naive CD8 cells lacked CD45RO and underwent positive selection for CCR7, leaving out terminally differentiated effector memory CD45RA+ cells. Of note for this clone: The antigen remains unidentified.

Study processing details: As immunoSEQ supplied junction-only sequences (without quality scores), filtering differed. Here immunoSEQ multiplex PCR was the method, and the copy in TCRdb shows in-frame clones only, minus some. That table supplies the V and J calls and clone size; D and trimming were determined from the DNA. The data show roughly 810,000 clones, 96% seen once. The TCR sequence derives from a man aged 25-45 years in good health. Material: naive CD8+ T cells sorted from blood.

CDR3 amino acids: CSALGSFGSTYEQYF. The CDR3 DNA follows: TGCAGCGCGCTGGGAAGCTTCGGGAGTACCTACGAGCAGTACTTC. This chain joins TRBV29-1 and TRBJ2-7, with D tentatively TRBD2 (6 bases). With 7 bases removed from V and 2 bases from J, the gap between germline ends came to 21 bases. Germline V gene sequence: CDR1 SQVTM, CDR2 ANQGSEA. This CDR3 is built from 15 residues.